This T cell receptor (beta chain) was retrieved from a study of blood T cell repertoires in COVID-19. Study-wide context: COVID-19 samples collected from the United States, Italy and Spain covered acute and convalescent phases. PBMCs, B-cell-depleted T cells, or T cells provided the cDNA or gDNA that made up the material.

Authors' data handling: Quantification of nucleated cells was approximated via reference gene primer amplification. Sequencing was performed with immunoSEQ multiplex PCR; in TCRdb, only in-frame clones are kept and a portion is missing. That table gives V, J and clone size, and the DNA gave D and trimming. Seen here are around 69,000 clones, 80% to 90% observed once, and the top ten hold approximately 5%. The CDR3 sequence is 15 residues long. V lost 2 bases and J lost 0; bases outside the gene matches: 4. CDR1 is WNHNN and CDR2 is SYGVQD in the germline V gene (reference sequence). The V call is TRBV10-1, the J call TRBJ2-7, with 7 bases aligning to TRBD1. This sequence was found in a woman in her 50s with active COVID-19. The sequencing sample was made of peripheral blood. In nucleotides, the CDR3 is TGCGCCAGCAGTGAGGACAGGGCCAGCTCCTACGAGCAGTACTTC. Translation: CASSEDRASSYEQYF.